This T cell receptor (beta chain) was identified in a study of blood T cell repertoires in COVID-19. Study-level background: Sample material is recorded as cDNA or gDNA derived from T cells, B-cell-depleted T cells, or PBMCs.

The assay was immunoSEQ multiplex PCR, and TCRdb's table has in-frame clones only and misses some. Of over 55,000 clones listed, 87% are singletons. Germline V lookup: CDR1 SNHLY, CDR2 FYNNEI. The CDR3 is made up of 12 amino acids. Trimming took 2 bases from V and 15 from J; bases not matched to a gene: 6. Source material: peripheral blood. This chain links TRBV2 with TRBJ2-1; 8 bases map to TRBD1. The receptor was derived from a man over 45 with active COVID-19. Here the CDR3 reads CASSETRDRRFF. The CDR3 DNA follows: TGTGCCAGCAGTGAAACCCGGGACAGGCGGTTCTTC.